These T cell receptor beta chains were read from a single sample in a study of control samples from healthy donors and cancer patients. The repertoire was sequenced with immunoSEQ multiplex PCR; TCRdb's copy has only in-frame clones and lacks some. The repertoire holds around 130,000 clones, with nearly 90% as singletons. What was sequenced was blood. The source is a middle-aged man in good health. CDR3s include the opening cysteine and the closing phenylalanine or tryptophan. The order of the fields is clone size, J gene, V gene, D gene, CDR3 protein, CDR3 DNA. The D gene is left open where the match is weak. Some rows mark clone size as missing; the rest say once, few, many or name a class of expanded clone.

-	TRBJ2-2	TRBV5-5	TRBD2	CASSGGLAGNTGELFF	TGTGCCAGCAGCGGGGGACTAGCGGGGAACACCGGGGAGCTGTTTTTT
-	TRBJ1-3	TRBV5-1	-	CASRRGLEGNTIYF	TGCGCCAGCAGGAGGGGACTCGAAGGAAACACCATATATTTT
-	TRBJ1-6	TRBV11-2	-	CASSLLVLTRNSPLHF	TGTGCCAGCAGCCTATTGGTACTAACGCGGAATTCACCCCTCCACTTT
-	TRBJ1-1	TRBV5-4	TRBD1	CASSWDRNTEAFF	TGTGCCAGCAGCTGGGACAGGAACACTGAAGCTTTCTTT
-	TRBJ2-3	TRBV24-1	TRBD1	CATSDMGQGLADTQYF	TGTGCCACCAGTGACATGGGACAGGGGTTAGCAGATACGCAGTATTTT
-	TRBJ2-2	TRBV7-6	TRBD2	CASSLRLDHRRASGGATGELFF	TGTGCCAGCAGCTTACGCTTAGACCACCGGCGGGCTAGCGGGGGAGCTACCGGGGAGCTGTTTTTT
-	TRBJ2-3	TRBV30	TRBD1	CAWRVKTGRGTDTQYF	TGTGCCTGGAGAGTTAAGACAGGGCGAGGCACAGATACGCAGTATTTT
-	TRBJ2-3	TRBV4-2	-	CASSQEPPGSLITDTQYF	TGTGCCAGCAGCCAAGAGCCTCCCGGCAGCTTAATCACAGATACGCAGTATTTT
-	TRBJ2-1	TRBV7-3	TRBD2	CASSLMPSGGPSGNEQFF	TGTGCCAGCAGCTTAATGCCTAGCGGGGGGCCCTCGGGCAATGAGCAGTTCTTC
-	TRBJ1-1	TRBV28	TRBD1	CASSFGNRGNTEAFF	TGTGCCAGCAGTTTTGGAAACAGGGGGAACACTGAAGCTTTCTTT
once	TRBJ2-7	TRBV9	-	CASSGPRTSSYEQYF	TGTGCCAGCAGCGGCCCCAGAACAAGCTCCTACGAGCAGTACTTC
-	TRBJ2-4	TRBV5-6	-	CASSSNLRSGLAKNIQYF	TGTGCCAGCAGCTCCAATCTGAGGTCAGGCCTAGCCAAAAACATTCAGTACTTC
-	TRBJ1-3	TRBV6-6	-	CASRPTGKVLGNTIYF	TGTGCCAGCAGGCCCACAGGGAAAGTGCTCGGAAACACCATATATTTT
-	TRBJ1-1	TRBV4-1	-	CASSPSRIFANTEAFF	TGCGCCAGCAGCCCATCAAGGATTTTTGCTAACACTGAAGCTTTCTTT
-	TRBJ1-6	TRBV11-2	-	CASSSQAAVSSSPLHF	TGTGCCAGCAGCTCCCAGGCCGCGGTTTCAAGTTCACCCCTCCACTTT
once	TRBJ2-7	TRBV10-3	-	CAISESDSYEQYF	TGTGCCATCAGTGAGTCGGACAGCTACGAGCAGTACTTC
-	TRBJ1-4	TRBV30	TRBD1	CALTGERWTNEKLFF	TGTGCCTTAACAGGGGAGAGGTGGACTAATGAAAAACTGTTTTTT
-	TRBJ2-5	TRBV18	-	CASSPPFTETQYF	TGTGCCAGCTCACCTCCCTTCACCGAGACCCAGTACTTC
-	TRBJ1-1	TRBV2	TRBD1	CASSGQGRMNTEAFF	TGTGCCAGCAGCGGACAGGGGCGAATGAACACTGAAGCTTTCTTT
-	TRBJ1-6	TRBV5-1	TRBD1	CASSGGQGNSPLHF	TGCGCCAGCAGCGGGGGACAGGGGAATTCACCCCTCCACTTT
-	TRBJ1-1	TRBV6-1	TRBD1	CASSDRGSATEAFF	TGTGCCAGCAGTGACAGGGGGAGCGCCACTGAAGCTTTCTTT
-	TRBJ2-2	TRBV7-2	TRBD1	CASSLDRAGELFF	TGTGCCAGCAGCCTGGACAGGGCCGGGGAGCTGTTTTTT
-	TRBJ1-2	TRBV11-2	-	CASSSAYGGDPTLYGYTF	TGTGCCAGCAGCTCAGCCTACGGGGGGGACCCGACCCTCTATGGCTACACCTTC
-	TRBJ1-4	TRBV27	-	CASSLSSGYAEKLFF	TGTGCCAGCAGTTTATCGTCAGGGTATGCTGAAAAACTGTTTTTT
-	TRBJ2-3	TRBV21-1	-	CASSGPRLAGGTKDTQYF	TGTGCCAGCAGCGGACCAAGACTAGCGGGGGGTACCAAGGACACGCAGTATTTT
-	TRBJ1-1	TRBV29-1	-	CSLGTELYTEAFF	TGCAGCCTGGGAACGGAATTGTACACTGAAGCTTTCTTT
-	TRBJ2-7	TRBV11-2	-	CASSLVGKSYEQYF	TGTGCCAGCAGCTTAGTAGGGAAGTCCTACGAGCAGTACTTC
-	TRBJ2-3	TRBV11-3	-	CASSLVSETDTQYF	TGTGCCAGCAGCTTAGTATCAGAAACAGATACGCAGTATTTT
once	TRBJ2-5	TRBV2	TRBD2	CASPRLAGGETQYF	TGTGCCAGCCCTCGTCTAGCGGGGGGGGAGACCCAGTACTTC
-	TRBJ2-5	TRBV29-1	TRBD2	CSVGLAGTETQYF	TGCAGCGTAGGACTAGCGGGGACGGAGACCCAGTACTTC